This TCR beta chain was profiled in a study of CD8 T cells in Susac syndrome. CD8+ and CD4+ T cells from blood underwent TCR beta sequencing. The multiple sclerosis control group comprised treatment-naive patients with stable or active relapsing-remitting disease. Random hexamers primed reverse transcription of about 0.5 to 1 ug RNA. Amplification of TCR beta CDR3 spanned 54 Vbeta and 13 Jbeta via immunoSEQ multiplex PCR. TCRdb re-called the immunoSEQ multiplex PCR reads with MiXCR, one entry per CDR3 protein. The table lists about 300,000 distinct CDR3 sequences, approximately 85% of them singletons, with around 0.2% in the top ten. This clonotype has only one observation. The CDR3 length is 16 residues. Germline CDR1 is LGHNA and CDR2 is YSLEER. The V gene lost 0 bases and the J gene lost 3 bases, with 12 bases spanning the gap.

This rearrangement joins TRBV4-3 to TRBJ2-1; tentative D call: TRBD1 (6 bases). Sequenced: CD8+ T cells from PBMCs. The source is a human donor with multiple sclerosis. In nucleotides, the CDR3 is TGCGCCAGCAGCCAAGAAACTCGGACAGACTACAATGAGCAGTTCTTC. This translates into CASSQETRTDYNEQFF.